The 21 T cell receptor beta chains given below trace back to one sample, sequenced in a study of control samples from healthy donors and cancer patients. The method was immunoSEQ multiplex PCR; TCRdb's version includes in-frame clones alone and lacks a portion of them. The sample has tens of thousands of clones; around 81% are singletons. Sequencing input: blood. All receptors derive from a man aged 30 to 39 in good health.

This clone was recorded a few times. The chain employs TRBV6-5 and TRBJ1-2; D remains ambiguous. CDR3 size: 13 residues. The V end lost 8 bases, the J end lost 2 bases, and 12 bases lay between the germline ends. The germline V gene encodes CDR1 MNHEY and CDR2 SVGAGI. CDR3 loop: CASADQSNYGYTF. For the CDR3, the DNA is TGTGCCAGCGCGGACCAATCAAACTATGGCTACACCTTC.

V usage is TRBV2 and J usage is TRBJ1-1; D is ambiguous. The CDR3 totals 13 residues. Germline V gives CDR1 SNHLY, CDR2 FYNNEI. The ends were cut back, 7 bases at V and 0 bases at J, with 9 bases in the middle. CDR3 residues: CASNLKMNTEAFF. The DNA for the CDR3 is TGTGCCAGCAATTTGAAGATGAACACTGAAGCTTTCTTT.

The chain is built from TRBV6-2 or TRBV6-3 and TRBJ2-5, with D possibly being TRBD2 (5 bases). The V end lost 2 bases, the J end lost 5 bases, and 12 bases lay between the germline ends. Germline CDR1 and CDR2: MNHEY and SVGEGT. This CDR3 is built from 14 residues. The CDR3 region is CASSYRGAGETQYF. CDR3 nucleotide sequence: TGTGCCAGCAGTTACCGGGGTGCTGGGGAGACCCAGTACTTC.

The rearrangement links TRBV7-9 to TRBJ2-3; D perhaps matches TRBD2 (5 bases). CDR3 length: 14 amino acids. Germline-derived CDR1 and CDR2 are SEHNR and FQNEAQ (reference sequence). Trimming removed 5 bases at V and 2 bases at J, with 11 bases between. The CDR3 sequence is CASSVSGNTDTQYF. In DNA form, the CDR3 reads TGTGCCAGCAGCGTGTCGGGGAACACAGATACGCAGTATTTT. Using reference TRBV7-9 and TRBJ2-3 for the parts outside the CDR3, the full variable domain is DTGVSQNPRHKITKRGQNVTFRCDPISEHNRLYWYRQTLGQGPEFLTYFQNEAQLEKSRLLSDRFSAERPKGSFSTLEIQRTEQGDSAMYLCASSVSGNTDTQYFGPGTRLTVL.

The chain combines TRBV24-1 with TRBJ2-7, with unresolved D. Germline lookup yields CDR1 KGHDR and CDR2 SFDVKD. This CDR3 is built from 13 residues. Trimming took off 8 bases at V and 0 bases at J, with 10 bases between the two ends. CDR3 nucleotide sequence: TGTGCCACCATGGGCGCAGACTCCTACGAGCAGTACTTC. Its protein is CATMGADSYEQYF.

This clone showed up just a few times. The rearrangement uses TRBV12-5 and TRBJ1-3; D is perhaps TRBD1 (5 bases). The germline CDR1 and CDR2 sequences are LGHNT and FRNRAP. Trimming took off 6 bases at V and 2 bases at J, with 8 bases between the two ends. This CDR3 is built from 13 residues. CDR3 protein: CASGGATGNTIYF. The CDR3, as DNA: TGTGCTAGTGGAGGGGCCACTGGAAACACCATATATTTT. Combining the CDR3 with reference TRBV12-5 and TRBJ1-3 gives the whole variable domain DARVTQTPRHKVTEMGQEVTMRCQPILGHNTVFWYRQTMMQGLELLAYFRNRAPLDDSGMPKDRFSAEMPDATLATLKIQPSEPRDSAVYFCASGGATGNTIYFGEGSWLTVV.

The chain uses TRBV2 and TRBJ2-6; D unresolved. From germline, CDR1 is SNHLY and CDR2 FYNNEI. Trimming took 9 bases from V and 0 from J, leaving 9 bases between them. This CDR3 is 14 amino acids long. CDR3 sequence: CASVLGSGANVLTF. The CDR3 bases are TGTGCCAGTGTACTTGGCTCTGGGGCCAACGTCCTGACTTTC.

The V and J genes are TRBV7-9 and TRBJ1-1; D is uncertain. V dropped 5 bases and J dropped 10 bases, with 20 bases sitting between them. Per the germline V gene, CDR1 is SEHNR and CDR2 is FQNEAQ (reference sequence). This CDR3 region has 14 residues. The CDR3 loop reads CASSAEGVPLAAFF. CDR3 sequence (DNA): TGTGCCAGCAGCGCAGAGGGTGTTCCTCTGGCAGCTTTCTTT.

The table lists this clone with a few counts. CDR3 nucleotides: TGTGCCAGCAGTCCCCGACTGGACAGTGTCCCCTATGGCTACACCTTC. As protein: CASSPRLDSVPYGYTF. This chain connects TRBV27 to TRBJ1-2; TRBD1 is a possible D gene (6 bases). The germline gives CDR1 MNHEY, CDR2 SMNVEV (reference sequence). The CDR3 is made up of 16 amino acids. V lost 5 bases, J lost 4 bases, and 20 bases lay in between.

This clone was observed once. The chain joins TRBV12-2 to TRBJ2-7; the table gives TRBD2 as D, unverified against the DNA. TRBV12-2 is noted as a pseudogene. The CDR3 length is 15 residues. The CDR3 nucleotides read TGTGCAAGTCGCTTTCCCGGGGGGGCAGAAAGCGAGCAGTACTTC. Protein product: CASRFPGGAESEQYF.

The chain recombines TRBV25-1 with TRBJ2-3, with 13 bases identical to TRBD2. The CDR3 is 17 residues long. V trimming: 6 bases; J trimming: 4 bases; junction bases outside the gene matches: 10. CDR1 MGHDK and CDR2 SYGVNS come from the germline V gene. The CDR3 sequence is CASRGFGTSGVADTQYF. Here the CDR3 DNA reads TGTGCCAGCAGGGGCTTTGGGACTAGCGGGGTGGCAGATACGCAGTATTTT.

Worth noting for this clone: At one of its ends the junction is not consistent with the germline gene, which may arise from a read error. The chain combines TRBV3-1 (or the pseudogene TRBV3-2) with TRBJ2-4; 9 bases agree with TRBD1. Per germline, CDR1 LGHDT and CDR2 YNNKEL (reference sequence). This CDR3 contains 12 residues. The CDR3 coding sequence is TGTGCCAGCAGCCTGGGGGGACAGGGACATGACTTC. The encoded protein is CASSLGGQGHDF.

This sequence joins TRBV15 and TRBJ1-2; 11 bases fit TRBD1. The CDR3 is made up of 15 amino acids. Germline CDR1 and CDR2: LNHNV and YYDKDF (reference sequence). V gave up 6 bases and J gave up 5 bases; unmatched junction bases: 8. CDR3 loop: CATSGGDRGKYGYTF. The CDR3 DNA is TGTGCCACCAGTGGGGGGGACAGGGGGAAATATGGCTACACCTTC.

The CDR3 DNA sequence: TGTGCCACCACCTCTCATCCGAGCTCTGGAAACACCATATATTTT. Its translation is CATTSHPSSGNTIYF. The V and J genes are TRBV21-1 and TRBJ1-3. TRBV21-1 is an annotated pseudogene. CDR3 length equals 15 residues.

The chain links TRBV10-2 to TRBJ2-3; D possibly corresponds to TRBD1 (6 bases). Germline-derived CDR1 and CDR2 are WSHSY and SAAADI. This CDR3 has 13 amino acids. Trimming removed 6 bases at V and 3 bases at J, with 10 bases between. CDR3 bases: TGCGCCAGCAGGGGGGCAGGGACAGATACGCAGTATTTT. Translating gives CASRGAGTDTQYF.

This chain links TRBV28 with TRBJ1-4; tentatively, D is TRBD1 (5 bases). Trimming took off 5 bases at V and 5 bases at J, with 15 bases between the two ends. The CDR3 loop spans 15 amino acids. Per the germline V gene, CDR1 is MDHEN and CDR2 is SYDVKM. The CDR3 bases are TGTGCCAGCAGTCAGGACACGGGGAAGAATGAAAAACTGTTTTTT. Translating gives CASSQDTGKNEKLFF.

This chain uses TRBV19 with TRBJ1-3; D is unresolved. The V gene lost 3 bases and the J gene lost 4 bases, with 19 bases spanning the gap. The CDR3 is 17 residues long. In germline, CDR1 is LNHDA, CDR2 SQIVND (reference sequence). The CDR3 loop is CASSIYPARGQGNTIYF. The CDR3 DNA is TGTGCCAGTAGTATTTACCCCGCGCGGGGTCAAGGAAACACCATATATTTT.

The CDR3 DNA is TGTGCCAGCAGGCCGGGACCCAGCGTAATCTCCTCTGGGGCCAACGTCCTGACTTTC. Residues: CASRPGPSVISSGANVLTF. The rearrangement uses TRBV7-3 and TRBJ2-6, with D perhaps being TRBD1 or TRBD2 (5 bases each). The germline V and J ends were trimmed by 6 bases and 0 bases, with 21 bases remaining between them. The CDR3 spans 19 residues. CDR1 and CDR2 (germline): SGHTA, FQGTGA.

The chain joins TRBV5-1 to TRBJ1-1, with D uncertain. CDR1 and CDR2 (germline): SGHRS, YFSETQ. This CDR3 spans 14 amino acids. Trimming took off 1 base at V and 1 base at J, with 8 bases between the two ends. CDR3 region: CASSLTVRNTEAFF. The CDR3, as DNA: TGCGCCAGCAGCTTGACAGTGAGGAACACTGAAGCTTTCTTT.

This rearrangement joins TRBV7-9 to TRBJ2-3; unclear D gene. This CDR3 contains 12 residues. Per the germline V gene, CDR1 is SEHNR and CDR2 is FQNEAQ (reference sequence). Trimming shortened V by 6 bases and J by 2 bases, and 6 bases separated the two germline ends. The CDR3 bases are TGTGCCAGCAGTATAGACACAGATACGCAGTATTTT. Translation: CASSIDTDTQYF. Drawing the rest from reference TRBV7-9 and TRBJ2-3, the complete variable domain is DTGVSQNPRHKITKRGQNVTFRCDPISEHNRLYWYRQTLGQGPEFLTYFQNEAQLEKSRLLSDRFSAERPKGSFSTLEIQRTEQGDSAMYLCASSIDTDTQYFGPGTRLTVL.

V gene TRBV5-1 combines with J gene TRBJ1-2; no firm D call. Germline loops: CDR1 SGHRS, CDR2 YFSETQ. CDR3 length equals 11 residues. V dropped 7 bases and J dropped 0 bases, with 4 bases sitting between them. The CDR3, as DNA: TGCGCCAGCGGGTCTAACTATGGCTACACCTTC. Its protein is CASGSNYGYTF.